This T cell receptor beta chain emerged from a study of identical twins. CDR3 length: 15 amino acids. Trimming shortened V by 7 bases and J by 7 bases, and 23 bases separated the two germline ends. Per the germline V gene, CDR1 is SQVTM and CDR2 is ANQGSEA. Study findings and constraints: Those out-of-frame alpha sequences shared by twins showed an excess of low generation probability. Findings came from cross-sectional statistics, without long-term follow-up of donors.

Every sampled donor was Caucasian and healthy. The authors used template switching to add a universal primer site and gave cDNA unique molecular identifiers. TCRdb redid the calling of the 5' RACE reads with MiXCR, one entry per CDR3 protein. The table shows 500,000 to 650,000 distinct CDR3 sequences, with approximately 20% occurring only once. Comment on this clonotype: The antigen is unknown.

The same data also contributed to another study, on yellow fever vaccine responses in identical twins.

This TCR was sampled from a woman in her late teens or twenties in good health. The rearrangement uses TRBV29-1 and TRBJ2-1, with D possibly matching TRBD2 (7 bases). What was sequenced was CD4+ T cells sorted from blood. For the CDR3, the DNA is TGCAGCGCCCAAGGGGGGGGAAGTGGTTTAAATGAGCAGTTCTTC. Residues: CSAQGGGSGLNEQFF.